The table lists the clone carrying this TCR beta chain with a few counts. Its antigen is not identified. This specimen belongs to a study of cytomegalovirus exposure and HLA in healthy donors. Points from the study as a whole: Across donors, most TCRs were seen rarely, yet some public ones were widespread. Earlier analysis found most TCR beta V segments productive about 90% or about 30% of the time. Several of the most significant clusters appeared linked to common viral pathogens, based on a later analysis.

The PCR had 60 Vbeta and 13 Jbeta primers. TCRdb keeps only in-frame clones here, not all; method: immunoSEQ multiplex PCR. Of 130,000 to 150,000 clones listed, around 80% are singletons. The sequenced material came from PBMCs. The sequence derives from a woman aged 40 to 50 in good health and CMV-seropositive.

The CDR3 loop is CASAGDTEAFF. CDR3 in DNA: TGTGCCTCGGCGGGGGACACTGAAGCTTTCTTT. V is TRBV10-3 and J is TRBJ1-1, with a possible D match to TRBD1 (5 bases). CDR1 and CDR2 (germline): ENHRY, SYGVKD. Trimming took off 11 bases at V and 3 bases at J, with 10 bases between the two ends. The CDR3 covers 11 residues.